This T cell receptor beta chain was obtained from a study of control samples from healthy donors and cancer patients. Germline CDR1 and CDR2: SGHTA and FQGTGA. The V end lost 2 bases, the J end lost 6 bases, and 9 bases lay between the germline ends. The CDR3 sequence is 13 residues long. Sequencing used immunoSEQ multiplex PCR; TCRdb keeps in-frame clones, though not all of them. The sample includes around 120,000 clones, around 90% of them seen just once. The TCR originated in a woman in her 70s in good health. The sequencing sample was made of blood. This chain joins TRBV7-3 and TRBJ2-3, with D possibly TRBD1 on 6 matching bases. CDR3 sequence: CASSLWGRDTQYF. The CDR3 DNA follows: TGTGCCAGCAGCTTATGGGGGCGGGATACGCAGTATTTT.